The next 9 T cell receptor beta chains were all read from a single sample in a study of blood T cell repertoires in COVID-19. TCRdb keeps only in-frame clones here, not all; method: immunoSEQ multiplex PCR. The sample includes tens of thousands of clones, approximately 88% seen only once; the top ten take 5.8%. The material sequenced was peripheral blood. These receptors all stem from a man in his forties or fifties with active COVID-19.

This clone showed up just once. The chain uses TRBV28 and TRBJ2-3; 7 bases align to TRBD1. The V gene end was trimmed by 7 bases and the J gene end by 1 base; junction bases not matched to a gene: 8. The germline V gene has CDR1 MDHEN and CDR2 SYDVKM. The CDR3 length is 15 residues. The CDR3 DNA reads as TGTGCCAGCATCGACAGGGTCCGAGGCACAGATACGCAGTATTTT. It translates to CASIDRVRGTDTQYF.

This clone was seen just once. This rearrangement joins TRBV11-2 to TRBJ1-2; D not resolved. The CDR3 extends over 12 amino acids. Trimming left V 6 bases short and J 5 bases short, with 10 bases between. Germline loops: CDR1 SGHAT, CDR2 FQNNGV. The CDR3 protein is CASRGTRYGYTF. DNA for the CDR3: TGTGCCAGCAGGGGCACGAGATATGGCTACACCTTC.

This clone has just a few counts. The rearrangement joins TRBV30 to TRBJ1-1; 10 nucleotides match TRBD1. V trimming: 1 base; J trimming: 0 bases; junction bases outside the gene matches: 2. The CDR3 spans 15 residues. Germline V gene data show CDR1 as GTSNPN and CDR2 as SVGIG (reference sequence). DNA for the CDR3: TGTGCCTGGAGTGGGACAGGGGGGGTGAACACTGAAGCTTTCTTT. Translated: CAWSGTGGVNTEAFF.

The chain carries TRBV3-1 (or the pseudogene TRBV3-2) and TRBJ2-1; 9 bases are a match to TRBD1. CDR3 length: 15 amino acids. The ends lost 4 bases at V and 6 bases at J; junction bases unmatched: 7. Germline V gives CDR1 LGHDT, CDR2 YNNKEL (reference sequence). The CDR3 reads CASSLGQGNSNEQFF. In DNA form, the CDR3 reads TGTGCCAGCAGCCTTGGACAGGGGAATTCCAATGAGCAGTTCTTC.

The rearrangement joins TRBV7-2 to TRBJ1-1, with 7 bases lining up with TRBD1. The V segment lost 5 bases and the J segment 4 bases; nucleotides outside the gene matches: 13. The CDR3 totals 16 residues. Germline V gene sequence: CDR1 SGHTA, CDR2 FQGNSA. The CDR3 coding sequence is TGTGCCAGCAGCCCCCAAGCAGGGGGATCGGGCACTGAAGCTTTCTTT. Encoded protein: CASSPQAGGSGTEAFF.

The rearrangement links TRBV7-9 to TRBJ2-3; TRBD1 aligns across 7 bases. CDR3 length equals 14 residues. V lost 5 bases to trimming and J lost 1 base; unmatched junction nucleotides: 3. Per the germline V gene, CDR1 is SEHNR and CDR2 is FQNEAQ (reference sequence). The CDR3 coding sequence is TGTGCCAGCAGCCCAGGACAGGGCACAGATACGCAGTATTTT. Residues: CASSPGQGTDTQYF.

The V and J genes are TRBV5-4 and TRBJ1-2; D gene ambiguous. From germline, CDR1 is SGHNT and CDR2 YYREEE (reference sequence). The CDR3 is 12 amino acids. Trimming removed 3 bases at V and 5 bases at J, with 8 bases between. Here the CDR3 DNA reads TGTGCCAGCAGCTCCGCAGATTATGGCTACACCTTC. It encodes CASSSADYGYTF.

This chain connects TRBV2 to TRBJ1-6; D ambiguous. V was cut by 2 bases and J by 8 bases, with 10 bases left in between. The CDR3 covers 14 residues. CDR1 and CDR2 from the germline V gene are SNHLY and FYNNEI. The CDR3 protein is CASSEQVTYSPLHF. The CDR3 coding sequence is TGTGCCAGCAGTGAACAGGTCACCTATTCACCCCTCCACTTT.

The CDR3 here is CASSYSDRADTEAFF. In nucleotides, the CDR3 is TGTGCCAGCAGTTACTCGGACAGGGCGGACACTGAAGCTTTCTTT. This chain joins TRBV6-5 and TRBJ1-1, with 8 bases aligning to TRBD1. Germline V gives CDR1 MNHEY, CDR2 SVGAGI. The CDR3 length is 15 residues. Trimming removed 0 bases from V and 3 bases from J; junction bases left unmatched: 3.